This T cell receptor (beta chain) was recorded in a study of monozygotic twins with inflammatory bowel disease. General study points: Discordant twins showed the same repertoire similarity as concordant twins, possibly from limited power.

T cells were not sorted, and total RNA was isolated straight from whole blood. Regarding this clonotype: The antigen is not known.

The CDR3 runs 16 residues. Looked up from germline, CDR1 is LNHNV and CDR2 is YYDKDF (reference sequence). The quantity of total RNA per TCR library was around 3.5 ug. Per-sample cDNA came from eight separate reactions. After re-calling the 5' RACE reads, TCRdb lists one entry per CDR3 protein, DNA absent. The listing contains over 200,000 distinct CDR3 sequences. The clonotype originates from a human donor with ulcerative colitis or Crohn's disease, or a healthy co-twin of an affected twin (not recorded which). Sequenced sample: blood. The chain has TRBV15 and TRBJ2-3; checking the TCRdb D call of TRBD1 is not possible without DNA. CDR3 residues: CATSRETNPVTDTQYF.